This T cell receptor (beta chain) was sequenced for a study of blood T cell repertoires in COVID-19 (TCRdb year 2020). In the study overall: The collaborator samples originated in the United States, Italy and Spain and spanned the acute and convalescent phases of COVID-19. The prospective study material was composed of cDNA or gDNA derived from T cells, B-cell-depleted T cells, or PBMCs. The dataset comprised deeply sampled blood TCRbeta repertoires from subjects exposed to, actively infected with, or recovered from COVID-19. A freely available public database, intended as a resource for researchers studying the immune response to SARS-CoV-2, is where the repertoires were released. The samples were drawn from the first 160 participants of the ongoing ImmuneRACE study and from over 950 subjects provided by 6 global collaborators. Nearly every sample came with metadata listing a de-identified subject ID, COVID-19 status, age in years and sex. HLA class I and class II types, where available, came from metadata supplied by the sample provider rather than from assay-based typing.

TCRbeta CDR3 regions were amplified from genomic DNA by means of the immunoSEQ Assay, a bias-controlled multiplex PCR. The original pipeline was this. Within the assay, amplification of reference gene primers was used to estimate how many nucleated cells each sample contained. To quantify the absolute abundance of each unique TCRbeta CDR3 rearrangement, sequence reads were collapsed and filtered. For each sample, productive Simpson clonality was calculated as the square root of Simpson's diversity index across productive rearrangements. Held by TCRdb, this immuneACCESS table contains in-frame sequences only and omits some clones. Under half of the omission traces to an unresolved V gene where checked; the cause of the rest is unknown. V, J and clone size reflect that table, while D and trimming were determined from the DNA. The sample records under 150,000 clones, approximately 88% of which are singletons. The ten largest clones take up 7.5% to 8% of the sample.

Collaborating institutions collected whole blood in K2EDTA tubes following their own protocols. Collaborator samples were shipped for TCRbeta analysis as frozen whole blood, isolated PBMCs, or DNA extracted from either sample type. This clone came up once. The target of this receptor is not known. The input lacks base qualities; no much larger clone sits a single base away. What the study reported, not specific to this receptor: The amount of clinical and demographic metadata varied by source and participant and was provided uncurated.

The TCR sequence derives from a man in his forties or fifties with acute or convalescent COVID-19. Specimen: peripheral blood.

The CDR3 region: CASSVTTDLGGNEKLFF. In nucleotides, the sequence is TGTGCCAGCAGCGTCACGACGGATTTAGGGGGTAATGAAAAACTGTTTTTT. The V and J genes are TRBV2 and TRBJ1-4, with a weak D call of TRBD1 (6 bases match). CDR1 and CDR2 are read off the germline V gene as SNHLY and FYNNEI. Spanning cysteine to phenylalanine, the CDR3 consists of 17 amino acids. The entry retains the CDR3 DNA only, 51 bases that are in frame from base 1. V is cut by 6 bases and J by 4 bases, and the space between the germline ends is 21 bases.